Given below is one TCR beta chain in context. This record belongs to a study of blood T cell repertoires in COVID-19. Study as a whole: Spain, Italy and the United States supplied samples that represented acute and convalescent COVID-19. PBMCs, B-cell-depleted T cells, or T cells were the source of the cDNA or gDNA that made up the material.

Clones were read by immunoSEQ multiplex PCR, and TCRdb kept only the in-frame ones, dropping some. The data show around 180,000 clones, with around 83% seen just once and 1.5% to 1.9% held by the top ten. V lost 3 bases and J lost 7, with 13 bases in between. Germline V lookup: CDR1 SGHRS, CDR2 YFSETQ. This CDR3 contains 13 residues. This TCR was sampled from a human donor in a cohort sampled during active COVID-19. The chain links TRBV5-1 to TRBJ1-2, with D possibly matching TRBD1 (6 bases). The sequencing sample was made of peripheral blood. The CDR3 protein is CASSSDSSRGYTF. The CDR3 coding sequence is TGCGCCAGCAGCTCGGACAGCTCGCGTGGCTACACCTTC.